The 14 T cell receptor beta chains listed next were all sequenced from one sample in a study of OX40 agonist ivuxolimab in advanced cancers. Libraries were prepared by immunoSEQ multiplex PCR; TCRdb keeps only in-frame clonotypes and omits some of them. The sample lists nearly 45,000 clones, roughly 82% seen once, with 15% in the top ten. The starting material was CD4+ or CD8+ T cells sorted from blood, obtained in a trial of the OX40 agonist ivuxolimab. The receptors were sampled from an adult with an advanced solid tumor such as melanoma, head and neck, liver or kidney cancer.

The genes are TRBV11-3 and TRBJ2-1; 9 bases map to TRBD2. CDR1 SGHNT and CDR2 YENEEA come from the germline V gene. V shed 4 bases and J 0 bases; nucleotides not matched to a gene: 4. The CDR3 sequence is 16 residues long. CDR3: CASSSWTSASYNEQFF. CDR3 nucleotides: TGTGCCAGCAGCTCCTGGACTAGCGCCTCCTACAATGAGCAGTTCTTC.

Judged by abundance, this clone is medium-sized. This chain joins TRBV6-1 and TRBJ1-2, with D maybe TRBD1 (5 bases). V lost 6 bases and J lost 0, with 14 bases in between. Germline V gives CDR1 MNHNS, CDR2 SASEGT. CDR3 length: 15 residues. The CDR3 DNA reads as TGTGCCAGCAGGGAGGGGCTGGGGCCTAACTATGGCTACACCTTC. Amino acids: CASREGLGPNYGYTF.

The chain links TRBV13 to TRBJ1-2; 9 positions agree with TRBD1. Germline CDR1 PRHDT, CDR2 FYEKMQ (reference sequence). The CDR3 is 15 residues long. V was clipped by 5 bases and J by 2 bases; unmatched bases: 6. This CDR3 is CASSPRGTGNYGYTF. The CDR3 DNA reads as TGTGCCAGCAGCCCCCGGGGGACAGGGAACTATGGCTACACCTTC.

The chain is built from TRBV28 and TRBJ2-1, with 15 bases fitting TRBD2. This CDR3 is built from 14 residues. Per the germline V gene, CDR1 is MDHEN and CDR2 is SYDVKM. J was trimmed by 9 bases and V by 4 bases; bases with no gene match: 1. CDR3 in DNA: TGTGCCAGCAGTTCGGGACTAGCGGGGGGTGAGCAGTTCTTC. This translates into CASSSGLAGGEQFF.

J is TRBJ1-2 and V is TRBV30, with D perhaps TRBD1 (6 bases). With 4 bases removed from V and 0 bases from J, the gap between germline ends came to 12 bases. The germline V gene has CDR1 GTSNPN and CDR2 SVGIG (reference sequence). The CDR3 consists of 14 residues. The CDR3 nucleotides are TGTGCCTGGACTAGGGGGGCCTCTAACTATGGCTACACCTTC. Protein: CAWTRGASNYGYTF.

The genes are TRBV7-9 and TRBJ2-3, with D maybe TRBD1 (5 bases). Germline V gives CDR1 SEHNR, CDR2 FQNEAQ (reference sequence). The CDR3 contains 16 residues. V was shortened by 6 bases and J by 6 bases, with 22 bases between the two germline ends. CDR3 sequence reads: CASRISEGDITDTQYF. CDR3 DNA sequence: TGTGCCAGCAGGATAAGCGAAGGGGATATAACGGATACGCAGTATTTT.

This clone turned up a few times. The rearrangement uses TRBV18 and TRBJ1-2; D not resolved. Looked up from germline, CDR1 is KGHSH and CDR2 is LQKENI. Trimming took off 0 bases at V and 8 bases at J, with 4 bases between the two ends. The CDR3 extends over 11 amino acids. The CDR3 nucleotides are TGTGCCAGCTCACCACCGGGGGGCTACACCTTC. This gives the protein CASSPPGGYTF.

The V gene is TRBV10-3, the J gene TRBJ1-2, with no clear D. This CDR3 has 16 residues. Germline CDR1 is ENHRY and CDR2 is SYGVKD. V was trimmed by 3 bases and J by 6 bases, leaving 20 bases between them. The CDR3 region is CAISEGRFQLLDGYTF. The CDR3, as DNA: TGTGCCATCAGTGAAGGCAGGTTTCAACTACTCGATGGCTACACCTTC.

The rearrangement joins TRBV6-1 to TRBJ1-5; D is unclear. This CDR3 has 15 amino acids. The germline V and J ends were trimmed by 3 bases and 0 bases, with 9 bases remaining between them. Germline-derived CDR1 and CDR2 are MNHNS and SASEGT. The CDR3 is CASSDWIHSNQPQHF. As DNA, the CDR3 is TGTGCCAGCAGTGACTGGATTCATAGCAATCAGCCCCAGCATTTT.

The V call is TRBV6-5, the J call TRBJ2-2; no definite D call. Germline values: CDR1 MNHEY, CDR2 SVGAGI. Trimming cost V 6 bases and J 0 bases, with 2 bases left between them. The CDR3 covers 12 residues. CDR3 coding DNA: TGTGCCAGCAGCCCGAACACCGGGGAGCTGTTTTTT. Its translation is CASSPNTGELFF.

V usage is TRBV15 and J usage is TRBJ2-3; the D is unclear. This CDR3 comprises 15 residues. Trimming left V 5 bases short and J 5 bases short, with 17 bases between. The germline V gene has CDR1 LNHNV and CDR2 YYDKDF (reference sequence). The CDR3 DNA reads TGTGCCACCAGCCCTGAGTGGAGAAGGAGAGATACGCAGTATTTT. Protein: CATSPEWRRRDTQYF.

The chain has TRBV6-5 and TRBJ2-1; D is undetermined. The CDR3 is 16 residues long. In germline, CDR1 is MNHEY, CDR2 SVGAGI. V was clipped by 0 bases and J by 2 bases, with 11 bases between them. The CDR3 nucleotides are TGTGCCAGCAGTTACTCGACGGCCCCGCCCTACAATGAGCAGTTCTTC. Its translation: CASSYSTAPPYNEQFF.

The chain's CDR3 is CASSPPGVQETQYF. The DNA of the CDR3 is TGTGCCAGCAGTCCCCCGGGGGTCCAAGAGACCCAGTACTTC. The chain uses TRBV27 and TRBJ2-5; the D gene is possibly TRBD2 (6 bases). This CDR3 spans 14 amino acids. The V gene's germline CDR1 is MNHEY and CDR2 SMNVEV (reference sequence). The V gene lost 5 bases and the J gene lost 1 base, with 11 bases spanning the gap.

This chain joins TRBV19 and TRBJ2-1, with D tentatively TRBD2 (7 bases). The ends were cut back, 9 bases at V and 1 base at J, with 16 bases in the middle. The CDR3 runs 15 residues. CDR1 is LNHDA, CDR2 SQIVND, per germline (reference sequence). CDR3 sequence reads: CASLLRGASYNEQFF. CDR3 sequence (DNA): TGTGCCAGCCTATTACGGGGGGCTTCCTACAATGAGCAGTTCTTC.